One and the same sample provided the 28 T cell receptor beta chains below, sequenced in a study of graft-versus-host responses after intestinal transplantation. Antigen specificity for these receptors is unknown. Generated by immunoSEQ multiplex PCR, the TCRdb table keeps only in-frame clones and is missing some. The sample has some 76,000 clones; about nine tenths are singletons. The source material was unstimulated CD8+ T cells sorted from spleen or lymph node cells, sampled before transplant. The receptors here all came from a human donor who was the organ donor for an intestinal transplant.

CDR3: CASSWTGGDQPQHF. Here the CDR3 DNA reads TGTGCCAGCAGTTGGACAGGAGGTGATCAGCCCCAGCATTTT. This chain joins TRBV6-5 and TRBJ1-5, with TRBD1 matching 7 bases. The germline V gene encodes CDR1 MNHEY and CDR2 SVGAGI. The CDR3 is 14 amino acids. Trimming cost V 4 bases and J 5 bases; bases outside gene matches: 5.

The chain combines TRBV27 with TRBJ2-3; no clear D. The CDR3 totals 15 residues. V was clipped by 2 bases and J by 6 bases, with 15 bases between them. Germline values: CDR1 MNHEY, CDR2 SMNVEV (reference sequence). The CDR3: CASSLGGRRQDTQYF. The CDR3 bases are TGTGCCAGCAGTTTAGGCGGCAGGCGCCAGGATACGCAGTATTTT.

This clone has a handful of counts. This chain joins TRBV27 and TRBJ1-2; D is perhaps TRBD1 (5 bases). This CDR3 spans 15 amino acids. Germline loops: CDR1 MNHEY, CDR2 SMNVEV (reference sequence). V lost 8 bases to trimming and J lost 0 bases, with 16 bases between them. CDR3 residues: CASASGTSTNYGYTF. CDR3 bases: TGTGCCAGCGCGTCCGGGACCTCAACTAACTATGGCTACACCTTC.

The rearrangement links TRBV28 to TRBJ1-4; perhaps TRBD1 as D (5 bases). The CDR3 spans 16 residues. The ends were cut back, 10 bases at V and 0 bases at J, with 18 bases in the middle. Germline V gene lookup returns CDR1 MDHEN and CDR2 SYDVKM. Here the CDR3 DNA reads TGTGCCACCAACCGCCCGACAGCTGCAACTAATGAAAAACTGTTTTTT. It encodes CATNRPTAATNEKLFF.

The CDR3 loop reads CASSPRQEDLHF. The CDR3 DNA reads as TGTGCCAGCAGCCCCAGACAAGAAGACCTCCACTTT. The chain carries TRBV7-9 and TRBJ1-6, with D hard to call. Germline lookup yields CDR1 SEHNR and CDR2 FQNEAQ (reference sequence). Trimming removed 5 bases at V and 15 bases at J, with 14 bases between. The CDR3 spans 12 residues. Drawing the rest from reference TRBV7-9 and TRBJ1-6, the complete variable domain is DTGVSQNPRHKITKRGQNVTFRCDPISEHNRLYWYRQTLGQGPEFLTYFQNEAQLEKSRLLSDRFSAERPKGSFSTLEIQRTEQGDSAMYLCASSPRQEDLHFGNGTRLTVT.

This clone appeared once. The chain combines TRBV11-2 with TRBJ2-1; a weak D match, TRBD2 (5 bases). Germline lookup yields CDR1 SGHAT and CDR2 FQNNGV. The CDR3 is 16 residues long. V dropped 0 bases and J dropped 6 bases, with 15 bases sitting between them. This CDR3 reads CASSLDPSGALNEQFF. The CDR3 region has the DNA TGTGCCAGCAGCTTAGATCCGAGCGGAGCCCTCAATGAGCAGTTCTTC.

This clone was recorded a few times. The J gene is TRBJ2-6, the V gene TRBV5-1; D possibly uses TRBD1 or TRBD2 (6 bases each). V dropped 4 bases and J dropped 3 bases, with 23 bases sitting between them. Germline values: CDR1 SGHRS, CDR2 YFSETQ. CDR3 length: 19 residues. The CDR3 reads CASSPLRGAGLGGANVLTF. The CDR3 region has the DNA TGCGCCAGCAGCCCTCTTAGGGGGGCCGGGCTTGGTGGGGCCAACGTCCTGACTTTC.

The rearrangement joins TRBV13 to TRBJ1-2; 8 positions match TRBD1. J gave up 2 bases and V 4 bases, and 6 bases lay outside the gene matches. The CDR3 sequence is 15 residues long. Germline V gives CDR1 PRHDT, CDR2 FYEKMQ (reference sequence). The CDR3 nucleotides read TGTGCCAGCAGCTCCCGACAGGGGTGGAACTATGGCTACACCTTC. It translates to CASSSRQGWNYGYTF.

V gene TRBV4-1 combines with J gene TRBJ1-5; possible D gene TRBD1, 5 bases. The germline gives CDR1 MGHRA, CDR2 YSYEKL. This CDR3 spans 16 amino acids. The V end lost 1 base, the J end lost 6 bases, and 16 bases lay between the germline ends. CDR3 sequence (DNA): TGCGCCAGCAGCCAAGGTGCAGGGATGGGGGGTCAGCCCCAGCATTTT. Translating gives CASSQGAGMGGQPQHF.

The table lists this clone with a count of one. The chain couples TRBV7-9 to TRBJ2-1; either TRBD1 or TRBD2 may supply D (6 bases each). Trimming shortened V by 6 bases and J by 1 base, and 13 bases separated the two germline ends. This CDR3 region has 15 residues. Germline CDR1 SEHNR, CDR2 FQNEAQ (reference sequence). In nucleotides, the CDR3 is TGTGCCAGCAGTGGGGGGACAAATTCCTACAATGAGCAGTTCTTC. Its protein product is CASSGGTNSYNEQFF. Drawing the rest from reference TRBV7-9 and TRBJ2-1, the complete variable domain is DTGVSQNPRHKITKRGQNVTFRCDPISEHNRLYWYRQTLGQGPEFLTYFQNEAQLEKSRLLSDRFSAERPKGSFSTLEIQRTEQGDSAMYLCASSGGTNSYNEQFFGPGTRLTVL.

The chain combines TRBV5-4 with TRBJ2-7, with D tentatively TRBD2 (6 bases). V lost 0 bases and J lost 0, with 10 bases in between. The CDR3 extends over 15 amino acids. CDR1 and CDR2 (germline): SGHNT, YYREEE (reference sequence). The CDR3 DNA sequence: TGTGCCAGCAGCTTGGTATTCGGGAGCTCCTACGAGCAGTACTTC. Residues: CASSLVFGSSYEQYF. Based on the CDR3 plus reference TRBV5-4 and TRBJ2-7, the full variable domain is ETGVTQSPTHLIKTRGQQVTLRCSSQSGHNTVSWYQQALGQGPQFIFQYYREEENGRGNFPPRFSGLQFPNYSSELNVNALELDDSALYLCASSLVFGSSYEQYFGPGTRLTVT.

J is TRBJ1-1 and V is TRBV2; 7 bases match TRBD1. The CDR3 is made up of 15 amino acids. The V segment lost 6 bases and the J segment 0 bases; nucleotides outside the gene matches: 7. CDR1 SNHLY and CDR2 FYNNEI come from the germline V gene. CDR3 sequence: CASRGTASMNTEAFF. The CDR3 DNA sequence: TGTGCCAGCAGGGGGACAGCCAGCATGAACACTGAAGCTTTCTTT.

The J gene is TRBJ1-6, the V gene TRBV28; D uncertain. Per germline, CDR1 MDHEN and CDR2 SYDVKM. V gave up 3 bases and J gave up 4 bases, with 7 bases separating them. The CDR3 runs to 14 residues. Written as DNA, the CDR3 is TGTGCCAGCAGTTTTGCTGCTTATAATTCACCCCTCCACTTT. As protein: CASSFAAYNSPLHF. The full variable domain, rest sourced from reference TRBV28 and TRBJ1-6, is DVKVTQSSRYLVKRTGEKVFLECVQDMDHENMFWYRQDPGLGLRLIYFSYDVKMKEKGDIPEGYSVSREKKERFSLILESASTNQTSMYLCASSFAAYNSPLHFGNGTRLTVT.

The chain combines TRBV7-9 with TRBJ1-2, with TRBD1 matching 9 bases. Germline CDR1 SEHNR, CDR2 FQNEAQ (reference sequence). V was clipped by 4 bases and J by 2 bases; unmatched bases: 5. There are 15 residues in the CDR3. Here the CDR3 reads CASSSLTGGNYGYTF. CDR3 in DNA: TGTGCCAGCAGCTCTCTGACAGGGGGGAACTATGGCTACACCTTC.

The chain recombines TRBV5-4 with TRBJ1-2; D possibly corresponds to TRBD1 (5 bases). There are 13 residues in the CDR3. V was pared by 2 bases and J by 8 bases, with 13 bases between. Germline loops: CDR1 SGHNT, CDR2 YYREEE (reference sequence). The CDR3 region has the DNA TGTGCCAGCAGCTTCCCCACGGGGGTAGGCTACACCTTC. Translated, it gives CASSFPTGVGYTF.

The rearrangement joins TRBV13 to TRBJ2-5, with TRBD2 as a possible D gene (7 bases). CDR3 length: 15 residues. The V end was cut by 5 bases, the J end by 11 bases, with 24 bases between. Germline assignment: CDR1 PRHDT and CDR2 FYEKMQ (reference sequence). For the CDR3, the DNA is TGTGCCAGCAGCCCAGGGGCGGGGGACCCGGGGGAGCAGTACTTC. It specifies CASSPGAGDPGEQYF.

V usage is TRBV11-3 and J usage is TRBJ2-2; D remains unclear. Trimming shortened V by 4 bases and J by 0 bases, and 12 bases separated the two germline ends. CDR1 is SGHNT, CDR2 YENEEA, per germline. This CDR3 spans 16 amino acids. The CDR3 bases are TGTGCCAGCAGCTCCACCCCGTACTCGAACACCGGGGAGCTGTTTTTT. Residues: CASSSTPYSNTGELFF.

V is TRBV5-6 and J is TRBJ2-1; no clear D. Germline loops: CDR1 SGHDT, CDR2 YYEEEE. With 4 bases removed from V and 8 bases from J, the gap between germline ends came to 7 bases. This CDR3 comprises 11 residues. The DNA for the CDR3 is TGTGCCAGCAGCCCCGGCGATGAGCAGTTCTTC. It codes for CASSPGDEQFF.

This clone was recorded many times. The chain carries TRBV6-1 and TRBJ1-1; D unresolved. The V end lost 2 bases, the J end lost 4 bases, and 11 bases lay between the germline ends. Germline assignment: CDR1 MNHNS and CDR2 SASEGT. There are 14 residues in the CDR3. CDR3 sequence (DNA): TGTGCCAGCAGTGAATTCGACGGTGGCACTGAAGCTTTCTTT. Amino acids: CASSEFDGGTEAFF.

The chain combines TRBV6-4 with TRBJ1-6, with a weak D call TRBD1 (5 bases). V was clipped by 7 bases and J by 10 bases, with 20 bases between them. This CDR3 comprises 15 residues. Germline assignment: CDR1 MRHNA and CDR2 SNTAGT. Here the CDR3 reads CASTPSETDPSPLHF. The CDR3 nucleotides read TGTGCCAGCACACCCTCCGAGACAGACCCGTCACCCCTCCACTTT.

The J gene is TRBJ2-3, the V gene TRBV6-5; D might be TRBD1 (5 bases). The germline CDR1 and CDR2 sequences are MNHEY and SVGAGI. Between the trimmed V and J ends, which lost 4 bases and 4 bases, there was a span of 6 bases. The CDR3 covers 12 residues. DNA of the CDR3: TGTGCCAGCAGTTCAGGGTCAGATACGCAGTATTTT. It is translated as CASSSGSDTQYF.

The chain combines TRBV10-3 with TRBJ2-2; 11 bases align to TRBD1. The V gene's germline CDR1 is ENHRY and CDR2 SYGVKD. With 4 bases clipped from V and 0 bases from J, the junction kept 10 bases outside the gene matches. This CDR3 region has 19 residues. CDR3 sequence: CAISGGQGARWSNTGELFF. In DNA, the CDR3 is TGTGCCATCAGTGGTGGACAGGGGGCTCGGTGGTCGAACACCGGGGAGCTGTTTTTT.

This clone was detected only once. This chain uses TRBV5-1 with TRBJ2-3; 9 bases are shared with TRBD1. CDR1 is SGHRS, CDR2 YFSETQ, per germline. V dropped 6 bases and J dropped 4; count of bases not matched to a gene: 6. This CDR3 is built from 14 residues. CDR3 amino acids: CASKPGQGADTQYF. CDR3 DNA: TGCGCCAGCAAACCGGGACAGGGTGCAGATACGCAGTATTTT. The complete variable domain, with remaining parts taken from reference TRBV5-1 and TRBJ2-3, reads KAGVTQTPRYLIKTRGQQVTLSCSPISGHRSVSWYQQTPGQGLQFLFEYFSETQRNKGNFPGRFSGRQFSNSRSEMNVSTLELGDSALYLCASKPGQGADTQYFGPGTRLTVL.

This clone appeared once. The rearrangement uses TRBV9 and TRBJ1-2; 10 bases align to TRBD1. The CDR3 extends over 14 amino acids. V shed 3 bases, J shed 7 bases, and the junction held 6 bases outside the gene matches. Looked up from germline, CDR1 is SGDLS and CDR2 is YYNGEE. CDR3 in amino acids: CASSGGQGVSGYTF. As DNA, the CDR3 is TGTGCCAGCAGCGGCGGACAGGGGGTTTCTGGCTACACCTTC.

This clone has only one observation. This chain uses TRBV5-1 with TRBJ1-1; D might be TRBD1 (6 bases). The germline V gene encodes CDR1 SGHRS and CDR2 YFSETQ. The CDR3 has 14 residues. Deletions cut 6 bases from V and 4 bases from J, with 16 bases between. The CDR3 DNA sequence: TGCGCCAGCAAAAGGGGGGGCCGGATCACTGAAGCTTTCTTT. Its protein is CASKRGGRITEAFF.

The J gene is TRBJ2-3, the V gene TRBV2; TRBD2 matches 16 bases. Looked up from germline, CDR1 is SNHLY and CDR2 is FYNNEI. The CDR3 is 17 residues long. With 8 bases clipped from V and 5 bases from J, the junction kept 10 bases outside the gene matches. The CDR3 nucleotides read TGTGCCAGCGGGGGGACTAGCGGGGGGGTTCTTCGAGATACGCAGTATTTT. Residues: CASGGTSGGVLRDTQYF.

As to this clone: The same CDR3 also results from other DNA sequences found in this sample. V usage is TRBV27 and J usage is TRBJ2-3, with 8 bases fitting TRBD1. Germline assignment: CDR1 MNHEY and CDR2 SMNVEV (reference sequence). The CDR3 spans 15 residues. V gave up 5 bases and J gave up 6 bases; unmatched junction bases: 10. In nucleotides, the CDR3 is TGTGCCAGCAGTGTCAGGGGGCCCAGTTCGGATACGCAGTATTTT. Amino acid sequence: CASSVRGPSSDTQYF.

The chain employs TRBV27 and TRBJ2-7; TRBD1 aligns across 7 bases. The CDR3 loop spans 16 amino acids. Germline loops: CDR1 MNHEY, CDR2 SMNVEV (reference sequence). Germline trimming cut 5 bases from V and 4 bases from J; bases unmatched to any gene: 14. For the CDR3, the DNA is TGTGCCAGCAGTCCGCCCGCGACAGGGAAACTTTACGAGCAGTACTTC. Protein product: CASSPPATGKLYEQYF.